The present T cell receptor beta chain was sequenced within a study of monozygotic twins with inflammatory bowel disease. As for this clonotype: What it binds is unknown.

Findings of the study overall: The study found lower TCRbeta diversity (inverse Simpson) in IBD patients than in healthy co-twins. Comparison of concordant versus discordant twins revealed no difference in repertoire similarity, possibly due to limited power.

The CDR3 contains 15 residues. Germline loops: CDR1 MNHNS, CDR2 SASEGT. For every TCR library, around 3,700 ng of total RNA was used. UMIs that included a 6-nucleotide sample barcode were added by template switching, which took place during cDNA synthesis. TCRdb reprocessed the 5' RACE reads and reports one entry per CDR3 protein, with no DNA. The record lists about 380,000 distinct CDR3 sequences, of which the ten most abundant hold 2.5% to 3%. The source material was blood. This receptor was identified in a human donor with ulcerative colitis or Crohn's disease, or a healthy co-twin of an affected twin (not recorded which). The chain joins TRBV6-1 to TRBJ2-7; the D call from TCRdb, TRBD2, cannot be confirmed without DNA. CDR3 sequence reads: CASSETKGIAYEQYF.